Given below is one T cell receptor (beta chain) in context. Profiled with immunoSEQ multiplex PCR; TCRdb holds only in-frame clones, not every one. This sample yields roughly 100,000 clones, of which about 88% are seen a single time; roughly 14% belongs to the top ten. These data belong to a study of T cell responses to AZD1222 COVID-19 vaccine. The receptor comes from an adult in good health. Sequenced here: peripheral blood, sampled on day 0 of AZD1222 vaccination.

The CDR3 coding sequence is TGCAGCCTCCTGACCGACTCCTACAATGAGCAGTTCTTC. Translated: CSLLTDSYNEQFF. The V gene is TRBV29-1, the J gene TRBJ2-1, with D uncertain. From germline, CDR1 is SQVTM and CDR2 ANQGSEA. The CDR3 length is 13 residues. Trimming removed 8 bases from V and 0 bases from J, with 11 bases in between.